Sequencing of this T cell receptor beta chain was carried out in a study of blood T cell repertoires in COVID-19. Across the study: Samples came from the United States, Italy and Spain, spanning acute and convalescent COVID-19.

Authors' methods: How many nucleated cells were present was estimated from reference gene primer amplification. The data were produced by immunoSEQ multiplex PCR, yet TCRdb's version contains in-frame clones alone and is incomplete. From that table come the V and J calls and clone size; the DNA was used to work out D and trimming. In the table there are just over 95,000 clones, 80% to 85% of which are singletons. The TCR comes from a man aged 60-69 years with acute or convalescent COVID-19. Sequences were obtained from peripheral blood.

The CDR3 nucleotides read TGTGCCAGCTCCGGACAGGAACACTATGGCTACACCTTC. The encoded protein is CASSGQEHYGYTF. This rearrangement joins TRBV7-6 to TRBJ1-2; 7 bases align to TRBD1. CDR1 SGHVS and CDR2 FNYEAQ come from the germline V gene. There are 13 residues in the CDR3. J was trimmed by 3 bases and V by 8 bases; bases with no gene match: 6.